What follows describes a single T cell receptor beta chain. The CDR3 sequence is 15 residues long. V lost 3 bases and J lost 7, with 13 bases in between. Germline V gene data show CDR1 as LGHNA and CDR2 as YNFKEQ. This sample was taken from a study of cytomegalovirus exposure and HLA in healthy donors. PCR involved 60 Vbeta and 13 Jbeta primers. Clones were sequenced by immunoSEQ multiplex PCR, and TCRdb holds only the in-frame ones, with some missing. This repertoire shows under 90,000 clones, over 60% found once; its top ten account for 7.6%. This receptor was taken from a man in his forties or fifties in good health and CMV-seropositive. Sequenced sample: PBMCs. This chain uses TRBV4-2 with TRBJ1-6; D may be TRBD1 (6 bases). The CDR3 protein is CASSQGALENSPLHF. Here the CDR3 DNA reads TGTGCCAGCAGCCAGGGGGCCCTGGAGAATTCACCCCTCCACTTT.